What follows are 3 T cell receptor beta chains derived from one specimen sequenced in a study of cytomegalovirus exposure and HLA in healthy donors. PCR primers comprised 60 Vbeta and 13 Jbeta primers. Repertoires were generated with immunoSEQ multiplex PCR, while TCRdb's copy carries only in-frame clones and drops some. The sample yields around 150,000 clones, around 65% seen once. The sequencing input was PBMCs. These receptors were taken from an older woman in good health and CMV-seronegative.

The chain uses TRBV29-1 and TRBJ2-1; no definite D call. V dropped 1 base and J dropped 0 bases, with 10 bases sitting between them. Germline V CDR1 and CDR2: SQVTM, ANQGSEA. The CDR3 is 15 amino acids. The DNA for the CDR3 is TGCAGCGTTGAAGGCAGACGGAGCTCCTACAATGAGCAGTTCTTC. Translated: CSVEGRRSSYNEQFF.

The CDR3 DNA reads TGTGCCAGCGGGGGCGGCCAGCCTACGAACACTGAAGCTTTCTTT. The encoded protein is CASGGGQPTNTEAFF. The chain uses TRBV6-5 and TRBJ1-1; maybe TRBD1 (6 bases). Germline V gives CDR1 MNHEY, CDR2 SVGAGI. V lost 8 bases and J lost 1, with 17 bases in between. CDR3 size: 15 residues.

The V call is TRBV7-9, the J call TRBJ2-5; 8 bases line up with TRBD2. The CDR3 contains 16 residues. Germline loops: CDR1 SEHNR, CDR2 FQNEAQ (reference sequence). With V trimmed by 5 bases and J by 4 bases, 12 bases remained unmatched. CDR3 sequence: CASSPSGSAPGETQYF. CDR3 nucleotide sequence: TGTGCCAGCAGCCCGAGCGGGAGCGCTCCAGGAGAGACCCAGTACTTC.